This TCR beta chain was obtained from a study of cytomegalovirus exposure and HLA in healthy donors. The PCR used 60 Vbeta and 13 Jbeta primers. The method was immunoSEQ multiplex PCR; TCRdb's version includes in-frame clones alone and lacks a portion of them. The table lists about 100,000 clones, 65% to 90% of them singletons. About this clone itself: Its antigen remains unknown.

Study-level points and caveats: High specificity and sensitivity for cytomegalovirus status were reported for the classifier. A previous analysis found most TCR beta V segments productive roughly 87% or roughly 30% of the time.

The CDR3 is 15 residues long. Per the germline V gene, CDR1 is WSHSY and CDR2 is SAAADI. V lost 0 bases and J lost 7; bases outside the gene matches: 3. This TCR came from a woman between 18 and 29 years old in good health and CMV-seronegative. This sequence joins TRBV10-2 and TRBJ1-6; the match to TRBD1 covers 7 bases. Sequencing used PBMCs. CDR3 sequence reads: CASSESPGGNSPLHF. The CDR3 DNA reads as TGCGCCAGCAGTGAGTCGCCAGGGGGAAATTCACCCCTCCACTTT.